This T cell receptor (beta chain) was sequenced during a study of T cell clonotyping in hematopoietic cell transplantation. Looking at the study overall: Recipient samples before transplant were obtained post-cytoreduction. General observations from the study: Graft donor and pretransplant recipient Inverse Simpson Index values predicted broader posttransplant TCR diversity. After transplant, recipient diversity fell while pathologically expanded clonotypes grew through day 180.

This CDR3 has 12 amino acids. The V gene lost 5 bases and the J gene lost 7 bases, with 9 bases spanning the gap. Germline-derived CDR1 and CDR2 are SGHTA and FQGNSA. Specified time point: recipient sample about 28 days before transplant, after cytoreduction. Remarks on this clone: Its antigen remains unknown.

Using immunoSEQ multiplex PCR, the repertoire was profiled, and TCRdb retains in-frame clones only, with some absent. The sample yields more than 70,000 clones, 95% to 97% seen once. This receptor was identified in a woman aged 50 to 60 with acute myeloid leukemia. Some clones in this sample may be carry-over from other donors' samples. The gene calls are TRBV7-2 and TRBJ2-1; tentatively, D is TRBD2 (6 bases). The sequencing used peripheral blood mononuclear cells, collected before stem cell transplant. CDR3 sequence: CASSAGPNEQFF. The CDR3 coding sequence is TGTGCCAGCAGCGCGGGACCAAATGAGCAGTTCTTC. The variable domain in full, with the rest retrieved from reference TRBV7-2 and TRBJ2-1, is GAGVSQSPSNKVTEKGKDVELRCDPISGHTALYWYRQSLGQGLEFLIYFQGNSAPDKSGLPSDRFSAERTGGSVSTLTIQRTQQEDSAVYLCASSAGPNEQFFGPGTRLTVL.